This T cell receptor (beta chain) derives from a study of human T cells and chemical hapten exposure. V was clipped by 0 bases and J by 1 base; unmatched bases: 10. This CDR3 is 18 amino acids long. From germline, CDR1 is SGHDN and CDR2 FVKESK. Time point specified: pre-sensitization, week 0. The treatment is: therapeutic diphenylcyclopropenone sensitization with weekly scalp DPC. RNA extraction used unfractionated whole blood as the source of total RNA. Unique molecular identifiers were attached to individual cDNA molecules within the library. In the authors' workflow: Samples ranged from roughly 20,000 to 700,000 TCRs, with a median of roughly 93,000. Using its own MiXCR run on the RACE reads, TCRdb lists one record per CDR3 protein. The V and J calls were not made by the authors but by TCRdb's processing. The sample lists 250,000 or so distinct CDR3 sequences; about 7.7% were seen once.

The sequence came from a man between 18 and 29 years old with alopecia areata. Some clones in this sample may be carry-over from other donors' samples. Sequencing used whole blood, obtained in connection with sensitization to the hapten diphenylcyclopropenone (DPC). The chain has TRBV14 and TRBJ2-5; 8 nucleotides match TRBD1. CDR3 loop: CASSQDPVDRAPQETQYF. In DNA, the CDR3 is TGTGCCAGCAGCCAAGATCCCGTGGACAGGGCACCCCAAGAGACCCAGTACTTC.